This T cell receptor beta chain is from a study of T-cell reconstitution after alpha-beta-depleted transplantation in children. Preparation of the TCRbeta library was carried out with unique molecular identifiers. TCRdb called the PCR reads again in MiXCR, with one record for every CDR3 protein. The repertoire includes approximately 520,000 distinct CDR3 sequences, around 10% of them detected once, and approximately 14% sits in the top ten. Sequencing was performed on PBMCs, mostly from graft donor cells, taken 180 days after TCRalphabeta/CD19-depleted stem cell transplant. The TCR sequence derives from a female patient aged 2 to 10 who had a stem cell transplant for aplastic anemia, so the T cells may come from the graft donor.

CDR3 coding DNA: TGCGCCAGCGGGCGCCCGACCTACAATGAGCAGTTCTTC. It specifies CASGRPTYNEQFF. The chain is built from TRBV4-3 and TRBJ2-1; D not resolved. Between the trimmed V and J ends, which lost 8 bases and 2 bases, there was a span of 10 bases. The CDR3 loop spans 13 amino acids. From germline, CDR1 is LGHNA and CDR2 YSLEER.